This T cell receptor beta chain was captured in a study of blood T cell repertoires in COVID-19. Study in general: Sample material is recorded as cDNA or gDNA derived from T cells, B-cell-depleted T cells, or PBMCs.

Repertoires were generated with immunoSEQ multiplex PCR, while TCRdb's copy carries only in-frame clones and drops some. Here the sample spans under 95,000 clones, approximately 87% being singletons. This CDR3 spans 20 amino acids. The germline V gene has CDR1 SSHAT and CDR2 FNYEAQ (reference sequence). V dropped 4 bases and J dropped 8; count of bases not matched to a gene: 18. V usage is TRBV7-7 and J usage is TRBJ2-3; 16 bases align to TRBD2. The sequence came from a man at least 80 years old in a cohort sampled during active COVID-19. The specimen was peripheral blood. The CDR3 region is CASSSSNLPGLAGGGGTQYF. In DNA form, the CDR3 reads TGTGCCAGCAGCTCAAGCAACCTACCGGGACTAGCGGGGGGGGGAGGTACGCAGTATTTT.